The table lists the clone carrying this T cell receptor (beta chain) with a few counts. Its antigen is not known. The sample comes from a study of beta chain features in type 1 diabetes. The study's findings and limits: Resolution of whether HLA type affects TCRB rearrangement was not achieved here. For Type 1 diabetes patients, all four CD4+ subsets carried TCRB CDR3s that were moderately but significantly shorter.

The isolated RNA, all of it, was reverse transcribed, so expressed TCRB transcripts were what got sequenced. Sequencing was performed with immunoSEQ multiplex PCR; in TCRdb, only in-frame clones are kept and a portion is missing. The sample records around 300,000 clones, 7% to 9% being singletons. This receptor was obtained from a woman aged 18-35 years in good health. Sequencing input: central memory CD4+ T cells from blood.

CDR3 nucleotide sequence: TGTGCCAGCAGCGCAAATCCCCGACCCCAACAGCCCCAGCATTTT. Translating it yields CASSANPRPQQPQHF. V and J are TRBV2 and TRBJ1-5; D unclear. The V gene lost 6 bases and the J gene lost 7 bases, with 19 bases spanning the gap. CDR1 is SNHLY, CDR2 FYNNEI, per germline. The length of the CDR3 is 15 residues.